A single sample is the source of the 8 T cell receptor beta chains below, sequenced in a study of T cells after yellow fever vaccination (dated by TCRdb to between 2018 and 2021). The treatment or condition label of this sample denotes: live attenuated yellow fever vaccine strain. Receptor libraries were prepared by 5' RACE. The reads were generated on an Illumina HiSeq 2500. TCRdb itself trimmed the public reads at Q25 with fastp, ran MiXCR and retained productive beta chains. All rows with the same CDR3 protein become a single entry with the most common DNA and genes. This sample holds about 580,000 distinct CDR3 sequences; less than 20% were observed only once. The ten largest clones represent 17% of the sample. This specimen consisted of PBMCs, obtained 5 to 6 days after the first yellow fever vaccination. Source of these receptors: a man younger than 35 who received the YFV17D yellow fever vaccine.

Only a few counts were recorded for this clonotype. The chain links TRBV19 to TRBJ1-5, with D unclear. The CDR3 totals 18 residues. Germline CDR1 and CDR2: LNHDA and SQIVND (reference sequence). Trimming shortened V by 3 bases and J by 1 base, and 19 bases separated the two germline ends. The CDR3 DNA follows: TGTGCCAGTAGTATTGACGGACGCCACGACCTAAGCAATCAGCCCCAGCATTTT. Its translation is CASSIDGRHDLSNQPQHF.

The chain is built from TRBV7-3 and TRBJ2-1; 9 bases align to TRBD2. V gave up 2 bases and J gave up 5 bases; unmatched junction bases: 7. The CDR3 is 16 residues long. Germline V gene data show CDR1 as SGHTA and CDR2 as FQGTGA. The CDR3 DNA is TGTGCCAGCAGCTTATTAGCTAGCGGGGAGGACAATGAGCAGTTCTTC. As protein: CASSLLASGEDNEQFF. The full variable domain, completed using reference TRBV7-3 and TRBJ2-1, is GAGVSQTPSNKVTEKGKYVELRCDPISGHTALYWYRQSLGQGPEFLIYFQGTGAADDSGLPNDRFFAVRPEGSVSTLKIQRTERGDSAVYLCASSLLASGEDNEQFFGPGTRLTVL.

The chain recombines TRBV10-2 with TRBJ2-7; a weak D match, TRBD2 (6 bases). This CDR3 spans 13 amino acids. Germline V CDR1 and CDR2: WSHSY, SAAADI. The germline V and J ends were trimmed by 7 bases and 0 bases, with 10 bases remaining between them. CDR3 residues: CASTRDDSYEQYF. The CDR3 DNA reads as TGCGCCAGCACGCGGGACGACTCCTACGAGCAGTACTTC.

This clonotype was observed a few times. The chain links TRBV12-3 or TRBV12-4 to TRBJ2-5, with D tentatively TRBD1 (5 bases). V lost 7 bases and J lost 4, with 16 bases in between. The CDR3 covers 14 residues. The CDR3 region is CASNIQGDGETQYF. Written as DNA, the CDR3 is TGTGCCAGCAATATCCAGGGCGACGGAGAGACCCAGTACTTC.

There are a few counts of this clonotype. This chain joins TRBV7-8 and TRBJ2-4; D gene unclear. Germline V gene lookup returns CDR1 SGHVS and CDR2 FQNEAQ. With 3 bases removed from V and 6 bases from J, the gap between germline ends came to 12 bases. The CDR3 covers 14 residues. The CDR3 DNA reads as TGTGCCAGCAGCTTTTCTTCGGGCAGAAACATTCAGTACTTC. Translated: CASSFSSGRNIQYF.

This clonotype was seen repeatedly, ten times or more. This chain uses TRBV6-5 with TRBJ1-4; 8 bases line up with TRBD1. Trimming took 8 bases from V and 8 from J; bases not matched to a gene: 10. Looked up from germline, CDR1 is MNHEY and CDR2 is SVGAGI. CDR3 length: 14 residues. The CDR3, as DNA: TGTGCCAGCTACGACAGGGGAAGTGGGGAAAAACTGTTTTTT. Translated: CASYDRGSGEKLFF.

The genes are TRBV11-2 and TRBJ2-7; maybe TRBD2 (5 bases). Germline assignment: CDR1 SGHAT and CDR2 FQNNGV. Trimming stripped 1 base from V and 4 bases from J, with 14 bases between. The CDR3 extends over 15 amino acids. The CDR3 protein is CASSLVFTSGYEQYF. Here the CDR3 DNA reads TGTGCCAGCAGCTTAGTGTTTACCAGCGGATACGAGCAGTACTTC.

This clonotype was seen many times. The chain links TRBV7-2 to TRBJ2-5; D may match TRBD1 or TRBD2 (6 bases each). CDR1 is SGHTA, CDR2 FQGNSA, per germline. This CDR3 has 16 amino acids. Trimming took 5 bases from V and 4 from J, leaving 20 bases between them. CDR3 coding DNA: TGTGCCAGCAGCCAAGCCCCACAACGGGGGCGAGAGACCCAGTACTTC. Translation: CASSQAPQRGRETQYF.